A selection of T cell receptor beta chains follows, all from one sample in a study of T-cell reconstitution after alpha-beta-depleted transplantation in children. TCRdb used MiXCR to reprocess the PCR reads, holding one entry per CDR3 protein. The table records about 580,000 distinct CDR3 sequences, more than 20% of them present only once. Specimen: PBMCs, mostly from graft donor cells, collected 360 days after TCRalphabeta/CD19-depleted stem cell transplant. The receptor source for this set is a boy in the first two years of life who had a stem cell transplant for acute myeloid leukemia, so the T cells may come from the graft donor. CDR3s include the opening cysteine and the closing phenylalanine or tryptophan. Fields, in order: J gene, D gene, CDR3 length, V gene, clone size, CDR3 DNA, CDR3 protein. D genes are given only for firm matches. Some rows have no size entry. The others give once, few or many, or a class for an expanded clone.

TRBJ2-1,TRBD2,14,TRBV5-1,.,TGCGCCAGCAGCTCAGGACTAGGTCGAACTGAGCAGTTCTTC,CASSSGLGRTEQFF
TRBJ2-3,TRBD1,16,TRBV4-1,many,TGCGCCAGCAGCCAAGAAGGGCCAGGGGGTCAAGATACGCAGTATTTT,CASSQEGPGGQDTQYF
TRBJ2-5,.,14,TRBV30,.,TGTGCCTGGAGTGCCGGCGGAGCCCCAGAGACCCAGTACTTC,CAWSAGGAPETQYF
TRBJ2-2,.,18,TRBV7-8,.,TGTGCCAGCAGCAGGACCTCCCCCGGGACAACAAACACCGGGGAGCTGTTTTTT,CASSRTSPGTTNTGELFF
TRBJ1-2,.,15,TRBV6-5,.,TGTGCCAGCAGTTACGGGGGGGACACTACCTATGGCTACACCTTC,CASSYGGDTTYGYTF
TRBJ2-5,TRBD2,16,TRBV4-3,.,TGCGCCAGCAGCCAAGAGTTCGCTAGCGGAAAAGAGACCCAGTACTTC,CASSQEFASGKETQYF
TRBJ1-1,TRBD1,14,TRBV12-3/TRBV12-4,many,TGTGCCAGCAGTTTATCCAGGGGGGGGGCTGAAGCTTTCTTT,CASSLSRGGAEAFF
TRBJ2-5,TRBD1,15,TRBV5-6,.,TGTGCCAGCAGCTTTAGGACAGGGGATGGAGAGACCCAGTACTTC,CASSFRTGDGETQYF
TRBJ2-1,TRBD2,15,TRBV9,.,TGTGCCAGCAGCGTATTTAGCGGGGGGTACGATGAGCAGTTCTTC,CASSVFSGGYDEQFF
TRBJ2-1,.,12,TRBV29-1,many,TGCAGCGTTAACAAGGGAGGCAATGAGCAGTTCTTC,CSVNKGGNEQFF
TRBJ2-7,.,15,TRBV5-5,many,TGTGCCAGCAGCTTGGCATGGACAGCCTCCTACGAGCAGTACTTC,CASSLAWTASYEQYF
TRBJ1-3,.,12,TRBV12-3/TRBV12-4,many,TGTGCCAGCAGTACGGTTAGAAACACCATATATTTT,CASSTVRNTIYF
TRBJ2-3,.,15,TRBV7-2,many,TGTGCCAGCAGCTTCAGGAGAATTAGCACAGATACGCAGTATTTT,CASSFRRISTDTQYF
TRBJ2-1,TRBD2,17,TRBV3-1,.,TGTGCCAGCAGCCAAGATTGGGGTAGCGGGGCCTACAATGAGCAGTTCTTC,CASSQDWGSGAYNEQFF
TRBJ2-3,.,15,TRBV20-1,few,TGCAGTGCTAGAGATCGGGAAGGGGGGACAGATACGCAGTATTTT,CSARDREGGTDTQYF
TRBJ1-4,.,13,TRBV6-6,.,TGTGCCAGCAGTTGGGGACCGAGTGAAAAACTGTTTTTT,CASSWGPSEKLFF
TRBJ2-7,TRBD2,13,TRBV6-2/TRBV6-3,.,TGTGCCAGCAGCCGGGAGGTACGTCCCGAGCAGTACTTC,CASSREVRPEQYF